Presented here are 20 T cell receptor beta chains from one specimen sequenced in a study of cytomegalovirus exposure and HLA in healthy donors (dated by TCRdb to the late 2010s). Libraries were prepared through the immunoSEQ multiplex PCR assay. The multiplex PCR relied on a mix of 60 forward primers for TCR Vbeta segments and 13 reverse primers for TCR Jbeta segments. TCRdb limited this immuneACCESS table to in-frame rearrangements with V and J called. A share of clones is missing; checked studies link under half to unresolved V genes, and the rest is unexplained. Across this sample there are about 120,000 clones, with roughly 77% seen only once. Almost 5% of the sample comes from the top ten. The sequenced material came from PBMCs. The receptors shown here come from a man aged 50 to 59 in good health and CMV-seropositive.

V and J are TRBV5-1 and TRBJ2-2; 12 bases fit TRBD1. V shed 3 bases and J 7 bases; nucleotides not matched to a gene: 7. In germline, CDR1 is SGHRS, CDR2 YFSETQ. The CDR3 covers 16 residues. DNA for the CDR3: TGCGCCAGCAGCTCCGGGACAGGGGGCTTTGGCGGGGAGCTGTTTTTT. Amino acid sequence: CASSSGTGGFGGELFF.

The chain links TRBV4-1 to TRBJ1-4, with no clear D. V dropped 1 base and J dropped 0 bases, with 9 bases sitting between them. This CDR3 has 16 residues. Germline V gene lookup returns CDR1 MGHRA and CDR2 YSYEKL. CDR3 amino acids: CASSQGVQATNEKLFF. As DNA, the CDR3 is TGCGCCAGCAGCCAAGGGGTCCAGGCAACTAATGAAAAACTGTTTTTT.

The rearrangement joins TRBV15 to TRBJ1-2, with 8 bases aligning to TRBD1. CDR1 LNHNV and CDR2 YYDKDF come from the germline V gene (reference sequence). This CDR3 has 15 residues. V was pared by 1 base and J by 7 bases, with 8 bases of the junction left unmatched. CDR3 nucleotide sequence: TGTGCCACCAGCAGAGGGGAGCAGGGGGCTGGTGGCTACACCTTC. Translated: CATSRGEQGAGGYTF.

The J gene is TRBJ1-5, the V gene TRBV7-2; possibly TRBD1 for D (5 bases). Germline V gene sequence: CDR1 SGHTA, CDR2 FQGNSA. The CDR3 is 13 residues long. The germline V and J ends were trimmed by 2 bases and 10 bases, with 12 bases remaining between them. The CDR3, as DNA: TGTGCCAGCAGCTTAACCGAACAGGATCCCCAGCATTTT. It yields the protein CASSLTEQDPQHF.

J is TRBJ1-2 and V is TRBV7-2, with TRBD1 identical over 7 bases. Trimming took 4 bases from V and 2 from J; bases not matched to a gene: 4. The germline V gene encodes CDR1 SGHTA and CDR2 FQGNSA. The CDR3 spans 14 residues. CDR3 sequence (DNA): TGTGCCAGCAGCTCCTCGACAGGGAACTATGGCTACACCTTC. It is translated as CASSSSTGNYGYTF.

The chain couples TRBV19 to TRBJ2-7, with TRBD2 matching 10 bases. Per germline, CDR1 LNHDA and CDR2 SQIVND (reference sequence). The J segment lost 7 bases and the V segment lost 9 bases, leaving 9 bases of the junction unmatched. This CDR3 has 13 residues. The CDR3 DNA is TGTGCCAGCCGGAGCGGGGGGGGAGGAGAGCAGTACTTC. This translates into CASRSGGGGEQYF.

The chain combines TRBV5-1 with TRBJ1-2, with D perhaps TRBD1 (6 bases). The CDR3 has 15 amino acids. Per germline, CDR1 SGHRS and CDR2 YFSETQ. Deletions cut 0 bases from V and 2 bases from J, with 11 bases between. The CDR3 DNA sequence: TGCGCCAGCAGCTTGGAGGGGGGGAAAAACTATGGCTACACCTTC. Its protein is CASSLEGGKNYGYTF.

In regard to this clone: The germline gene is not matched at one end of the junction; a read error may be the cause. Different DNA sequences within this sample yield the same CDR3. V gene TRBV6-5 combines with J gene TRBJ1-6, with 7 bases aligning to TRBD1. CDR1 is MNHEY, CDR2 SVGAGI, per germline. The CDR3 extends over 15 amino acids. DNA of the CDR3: TGTGCCAGCACGACGACAGGGATAGGGAATTCCCCCCTCCACTTT. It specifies CASTTTGIGNSPLHF.

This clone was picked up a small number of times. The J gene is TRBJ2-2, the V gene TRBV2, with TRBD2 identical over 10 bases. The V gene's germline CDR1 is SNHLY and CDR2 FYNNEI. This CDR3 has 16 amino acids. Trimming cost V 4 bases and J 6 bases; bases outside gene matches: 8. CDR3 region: CASSVSSGSISGELFF. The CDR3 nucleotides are TGTGCCAGCAGTGTTTCTAGCGGGAGTATATCCGGGGAGCTGTTTTTT.

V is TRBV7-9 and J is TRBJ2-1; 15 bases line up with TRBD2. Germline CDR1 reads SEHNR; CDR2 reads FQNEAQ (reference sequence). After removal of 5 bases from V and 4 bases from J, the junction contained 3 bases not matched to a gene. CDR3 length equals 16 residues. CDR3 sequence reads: CASSGGTSGGYNEQFF. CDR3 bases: TGTGCCAGCAGCGGTGGGACTAGCGGGGGGTACAATGAGCAGTTCTTC.

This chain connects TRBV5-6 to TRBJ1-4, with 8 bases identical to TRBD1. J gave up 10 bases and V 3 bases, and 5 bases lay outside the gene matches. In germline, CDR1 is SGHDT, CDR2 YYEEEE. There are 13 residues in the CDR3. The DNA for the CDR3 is TGTGCCAGCAGCTCCGGACAGGGCGGAAAACTGTTTTTT. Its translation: CASSSGQGGKLFF.

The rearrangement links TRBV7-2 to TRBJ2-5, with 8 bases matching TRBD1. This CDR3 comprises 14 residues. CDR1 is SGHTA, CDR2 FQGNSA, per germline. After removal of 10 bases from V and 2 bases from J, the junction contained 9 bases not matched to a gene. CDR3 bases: TGTGCCACCAACCGGGACAGGAAACAAGAGACCCAGTACTTC. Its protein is CATNRDRKQETQYF.

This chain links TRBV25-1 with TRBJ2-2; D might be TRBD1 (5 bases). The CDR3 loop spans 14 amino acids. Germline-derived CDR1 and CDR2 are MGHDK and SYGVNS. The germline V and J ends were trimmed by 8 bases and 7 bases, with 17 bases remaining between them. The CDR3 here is CASSQTVMNGELFF. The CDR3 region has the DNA TGTGCCAGCTCCCAGACAGTAATGAACGGGGAGCTGTTTTTT. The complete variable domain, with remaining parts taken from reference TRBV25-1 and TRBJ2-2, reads EADIYQTPRYLVIGTGKKITLECSQTMGHDKMYWYQQDPGMELHLIHYSYGVNSTEKGDLSSESTVSRIRTEHFPLTLESARPSHTSQYLCASSQTVMNGELFFGEGSRLTVL.

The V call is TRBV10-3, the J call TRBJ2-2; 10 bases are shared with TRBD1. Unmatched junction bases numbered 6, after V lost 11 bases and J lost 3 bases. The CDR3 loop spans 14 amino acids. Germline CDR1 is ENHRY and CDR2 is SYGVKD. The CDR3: CASKGTGDTGELFF. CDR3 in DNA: TGTGCCTCAAAAGGGACAGGGGACACCGGGGAGCTGTTTTTT.

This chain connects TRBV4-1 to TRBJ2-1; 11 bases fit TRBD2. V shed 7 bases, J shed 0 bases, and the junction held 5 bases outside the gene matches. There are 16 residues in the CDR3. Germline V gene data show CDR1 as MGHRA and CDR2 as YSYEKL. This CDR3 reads CASTPGLAASYNEQFF. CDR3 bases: TGCGCCAGCACCCCGGGACTAGCGGCCTCCTACAATGAGCAGTTCTTC.

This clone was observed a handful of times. CDR3 sequence: CASSLGSLNEQFF. DNA for the CDR3: TGTGCCAGCAGCTTAGGAAGCCTCAATGAGCAGTTCTTC. The chain combines TRBV7-9 with TRBJ2-1; D unclear. The CDR3 contains 13 residues. V lost 1 base and J 6 bases, leaving 7 bases between the germline ends. Germline V CDR1 and CDR2: SEHNR, FQNEAQ (reference sequence).

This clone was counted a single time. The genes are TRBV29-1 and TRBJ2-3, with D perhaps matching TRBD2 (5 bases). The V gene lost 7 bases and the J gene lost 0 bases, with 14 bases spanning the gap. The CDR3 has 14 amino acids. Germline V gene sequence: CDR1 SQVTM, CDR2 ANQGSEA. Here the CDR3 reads CSGLAGVSTDTQYF. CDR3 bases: TGCAGCGGCCTGGCCGGGGTTAGCACAGATACGCAGTATTTT.

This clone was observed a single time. Written as DNA, the CDR3 is TGTGCCAGCAGTGTTCAAAACACTGAAGCTTTCTTT. Translating gives CASSVQNTEAFF. The chain combines TRBV6-1 with TRBJ1-1; D is undetermined. The CDR3 length is 12 residues. Trimming cost V 4 bases and J 2 bases, with 5 bases left between them. CDR1 is MNHNS, CDR2 SASEGT, per germline.

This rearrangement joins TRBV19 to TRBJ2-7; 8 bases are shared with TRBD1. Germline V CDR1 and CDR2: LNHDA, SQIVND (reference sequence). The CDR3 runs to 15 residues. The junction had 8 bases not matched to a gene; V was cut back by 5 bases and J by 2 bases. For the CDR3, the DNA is TGTGCCAGTAGTGCCAGGGGGCCTCCACCCTACGAGCAGTACTTC. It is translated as CASSARGPPPYEQYF.

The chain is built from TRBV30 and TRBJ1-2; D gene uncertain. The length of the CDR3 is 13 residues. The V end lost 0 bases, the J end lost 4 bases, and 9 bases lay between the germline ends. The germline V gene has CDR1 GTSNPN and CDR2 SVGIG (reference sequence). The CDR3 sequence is CAWSVYEGYGYTF. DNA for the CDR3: TGTGCCTGGAGTGTTTACGAGGGCTATGGCTACACCTTC.